The 26 T cell receptor beta chains below come from one sample, sequenced in a study of monozygotic twins with inflammatory bowel disease. Each CDR3 protein gets one entry in TCRdb, which reprocessed the 5' RACE reads and gives no DNA. This sample carries just over 300,000 distinct CDR3 sequences, with approximately 5.4% going to the ten biggest clones. What was sequenced was blood. The receptors come from a human donor with ulcerative colitis or Crohn's disease, or a healthy co-twin of an affected twin (not recorded which).

V and J are TRBV6-1 and TRBJ2-7. The germline V gene encodes CDR1 MNHNS and CDR2 SASEGT. The CDR3 spans 15 residues. The CDR3 protein is CASSEASGSSYEQYF.

The chain recombines TRBV18 with TRBJ2-3; TCRdb picks TRBD1, but there is no DNA to check that call. The germline CDR1 and CDR2 sequences are KGHSH and LQKENI. The CDR3 length is 13 residues. CDR3 amino acids: CASSPHPQDTQYF.

This rearrangement joins TRBV7-6 to TRBJ2-3. Germline V gene data show CDR1 as SGHVS and CDR2 as FNYEAQ. This CDR3 has 14 amino acids. The CDR3 is CASSLVISTDTQYF. The full variable domain, in which reference TRBV7-6 and TRBJ2-3 provide the parts outside the CDR3, is GAGVSQSPRYKVTKRGQDVALRCDPISGHVSLYWYRQALGQGPEFLTYFNYEAQQDKSGLPNDRFSAERPEGSISTLTIQRTEQRDSAMYRCASSLVISTDTQYFGPGTRLTVL.

The chain links TRBV27 to TRBJ2-5; the TCRdb D gene call, TRBD2, has no DNA to confirm it. This CDR3 is 17 amino acids long. Germline assignment: CDR1 MNHEY and CDR2 SMNVEV (reference sequence). Here the CDR3 reads CASSSMTSGLTQETQYF.

The rearrangement joins TRBV30 to TRBJ1-2; TCRdb proposes TRBD1, but this gene call is untestable without DNA. The CDR3 is 13 amino acids. Germline V lookup: CDR1 GTSNPN, CDR2 SVGIG (reference sequence). The CDR3 spells CAWSRQVLAGYTF.

V is TRBV6-1 and J is TRBJ2-7; without DNA, the TCRdb call of TRBD1 cannot be checked. Per germline, CDR1 MNHNS and CDR2 SASEGT. The CDR3 length is 14 residues. The CDR3 loop is CASRRQRGDYEQYF.

This chain joins TRBV7-2 and TRBJ1-2. The CDR3 runs 14 residues. The germline V gene encodes CDR1 SGHTA and CDR2 FQGNSA. This CDR3 reads CASSLSGWNYGYTF.

The rearrangement links TRBV7-9 to TRBJ2-7. This CDR3 spans 13 amino acids. From germline, CDR1 is SEHNR and CDR2 FQNEAQ (reference sequence). The CDR3 reads CASQRYLNSEQYF. Looking up the rest from reference TRBV7-9 and TRBJ2-7 gives the full variable domain: DTGVSQNPRHKITKRGQNVTFRCDPISEHNRLYWYRQTLGQGPEFLTYFQNEAQLEKSRLLSDRFSAERPKGSFSTLEIQRTEQGDSAMYLCASQRYLNSEQYFGPGTRLTVT.

This CDR3 is CASSATPPEWGQETQYF. The chain joins TRBV6-2 or TRBV6-3 to TRBJ2-5; lacking DNA, the TRBD1 call made by TCRdb goes unchecked. The CDR3 is 17 residues long. Germline CDR1 reads MNHEY; CDR2 reads SVGEGT.

The CDR3 region is CARPRTGNTEAFF. V and J are TRBV5-6 and TRBJ1-1; the D call of TRBD1 rests on TCRdb alone, since no DNA is present to check it. This CDR3 has 13 amino acids. Looked up from germline, CDR1 is SGHDT and CDR2 is YYEEEE.

J is TRBJ1-5 and V is TRBV20-1. The CDR3 is 14 amino acids. Germline values: CDR1 DFQATT, CDR2 SNEGSKA (reference sequence). The CDR3 spells CSARQRSSNQPQHF.

This chain connects TRBV12-3 or TRBV12-4 to TRBJ2-5; TCRdb indicates TRBD2, and absent DNA this call remains unverified. This CDR3 has 12 residues. The CDR3: CASSMRAETQYF.

V usage is TRBV7-9 and J usage is TRBJ1-5; lacking DNA, the TRBD1 call made by TCRdb goes unchecked. The CDR3 consists of 15 residues. Germline V lookup: CDR1 SEHNR, CDR2 FQNEAQ (reference sequence). The CDR3 spells CASSAGTALGQPQHF.

The V and J genes are TRBV12-3 or TRBV12-4 and TRBJ2-3; no DNA is available, so the TRBD1 call from TCRdb remains unchecked. The CDR3 has 13 residues. The CDR3 spells CATGDSSVGTQYF.

The chain uses TRBV7-9 and TRBJ2-3. The germline CDR1 and CDR2 sequences are SEHNR and FQNEAQ (reference sequence). This CDR3 is 16 amino acids long. CDR3: CASSLGASTSTDTQYF.

The chain carries TRBV20-1 and TRBJ1-5; the TCRdb call, TRBD1, lacks DNA for checking. Germline V gene lookup returns CDR1 DFQATT and CDR2 SNEGSKA (reference sequence). The CDR3 totals 16 residues. This chain's CDR3 is CSARSVGVGSNQPQHF.

The gene calls are TRBV20-1 and TRBJ2-1. The CDR3 contains 13 residues. Germline CDR1 DFQATT, CDR2 SNEGSKA (reference sequence). CDR3 amino acids: CSVWAPSNNEQFF.

The chain employs TRBV19 and TRBJ1-4. Germline lookup yields CDR1 LNHDA and CDR2 SQIVND (reference sequence). There are 12 residues in the CDR3. CDR3 residues: CASNALGEKLFF.

The chain joins TRBV5-1 to TRBJ2-5; TCRdb designates TRBD1, a call that cannot be tested without DNA. Looked up from germline, CDR1 is SGHRS and CDR2 is YFSETQ. This CDR3 region has 13 residues. The CDR3 loop reads CASSSRPGETQYF.

The rearrangement joins TRBV7-2 to TRBJ1-5; TCRdb selects TRBD1, and the lack of DNA leaves this call unchecked. In germline, CDR1 is SGHTA, CDR2 FQGNSA. This CDR3 spans 16 amino acids. CDR3 in amino acids: CASSPNMGGPLQPQHF.

The V gene is TRBV7-2, the J gene TRBJ1-5. In germline, CDR1 is SGHTA, CDR2 FQGNSA. The CDR3 extends over 15 amino acids. CDR3 sequence: CASSFQWGFDQPQHF.

The CDR3 loop reads CASSTRGTSGRNGGELFF. The chain joins TRBV6-2 or TRBV6-3 to TRBJ2-2; TCRdb picks TRBD2, but there is no DNA to check that call. Germline CDR1 MNHEY, CDR2 SVGEGT. There are 18 residues in the CDR3.

This rearrangement joins TRBV20-1 to TRBJ1-5; TCRdb indicates TRBD1, and absent DNA this call remains unverified. The germline V gene has CDR1 DFQATT and CDR2 SNEGSKA (reference sequence). This CDR3 region has 13 residues. CDR3 protein: CSAPGGGKQPQHF.

The gene calls are TRBV15 and TRBJ2-3; TCRdb's D gene call, TRBD1, goes unchecked for lack of DNA. Germline CDR1 and CDR2: LNHNV and YYDKDF (reference sequence). This CDR3 spans 19 amino acids. The CDR3 loop is CATSSGPDYRGEVSDTQYF.

The V call is TRBV5-1, the J call TRBJ1-1; TCRdb calls TRBD1, which cannot be checked without DNA. The CDR3 is 14 amino acids. Germline V lookup: CDR1 SGHRS, CDR2 YFSETQ. CDR3 protein: CASSWGQGPTEAFF.

V usage is TRBV3-1 and J usage is TRBJ2-5; TCRdb reports TRBD2, a call that lacks DNA to check it against. Looked up from germline, CDR1 is LGHDT and CDR2 is YNNKEL (reference sequence). The CDR3 is made up of 16 amino acids. CDR3 in amino acids: CASSHSRNVRSETQYF.